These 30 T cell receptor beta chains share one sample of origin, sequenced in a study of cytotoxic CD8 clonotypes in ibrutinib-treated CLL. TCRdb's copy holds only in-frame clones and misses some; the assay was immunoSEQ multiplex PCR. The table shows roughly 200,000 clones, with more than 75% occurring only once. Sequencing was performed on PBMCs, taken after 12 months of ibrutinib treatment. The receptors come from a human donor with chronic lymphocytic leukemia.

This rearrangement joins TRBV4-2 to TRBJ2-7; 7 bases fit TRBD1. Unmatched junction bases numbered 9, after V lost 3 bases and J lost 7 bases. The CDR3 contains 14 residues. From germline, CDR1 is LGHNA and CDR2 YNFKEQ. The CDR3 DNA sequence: TGTGCCAGCAGCCAGGCACAGGGGAACGGGGAGCAGTACTTC. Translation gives CASSQAQGNGEQYF.

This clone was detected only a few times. Here the CDR3 reads CASSKLGQPQHF. DNA for the CDR3: TGTGCCAGTAGCAAATTGGGGCAGCCCCAGCATTTT. The chain is built from TRBV19 and TRBJ1-5, with D unresolved. This CDR3 contains 12 residues. The V gene lost 6 bases and the J gene lost 7 bases, with 10 bases spanning the gap. Germline values: CDR1 LNHDA, CDR2 SQIVND (reference sequence).

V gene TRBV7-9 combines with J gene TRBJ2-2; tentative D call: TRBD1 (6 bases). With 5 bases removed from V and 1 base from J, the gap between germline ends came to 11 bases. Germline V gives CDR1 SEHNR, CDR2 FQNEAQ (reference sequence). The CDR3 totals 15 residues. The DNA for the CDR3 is TGTGCCAGCAGCAGCGGACAGATGAACACCGGGGAGCTGTTTTTT. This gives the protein CASSSGQMNTGELFF.

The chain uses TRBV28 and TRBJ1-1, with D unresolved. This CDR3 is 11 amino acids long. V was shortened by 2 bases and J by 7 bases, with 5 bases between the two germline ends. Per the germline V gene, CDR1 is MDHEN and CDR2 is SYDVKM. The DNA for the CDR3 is TGTGCCAGCAGTTTAAACCTTGAAGCTTTCTTT. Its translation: CASSLNLEAFF.

The CDR3 loop is CASSVGTSGRGNIQYF. As DNA, the CDR3 is TGTGCCAGCAGCGTAGGGACTAGCGGGAGGGGGAACATTCAGTACTTC. The genes are TRBV9 and TRBJ2-4; 15 nucleotides agree with TRBD2. Per the germline V gene, CDR1 is SGDLS and CDR2 is YYNGEE. Losses at the gene ends were 0 bases for V and 7 bases for J; bases not matched to a gene: 2. CDR3 length: 16 amino acids.

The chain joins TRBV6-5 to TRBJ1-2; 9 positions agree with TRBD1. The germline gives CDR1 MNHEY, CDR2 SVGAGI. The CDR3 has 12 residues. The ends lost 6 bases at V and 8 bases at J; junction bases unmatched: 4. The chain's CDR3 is CASSLTGGGYTF. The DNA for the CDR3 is TGTGCCAGCAGCTTGACAGGGGGGGGCTACACCTTC.

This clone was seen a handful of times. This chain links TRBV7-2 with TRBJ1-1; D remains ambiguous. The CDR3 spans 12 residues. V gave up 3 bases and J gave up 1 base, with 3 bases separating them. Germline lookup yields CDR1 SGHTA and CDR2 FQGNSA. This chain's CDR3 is CASSFGNTEAFF. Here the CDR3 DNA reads TGTGCCAGCAGCTTCGGGAACACTGAAGCTTTCTTT.

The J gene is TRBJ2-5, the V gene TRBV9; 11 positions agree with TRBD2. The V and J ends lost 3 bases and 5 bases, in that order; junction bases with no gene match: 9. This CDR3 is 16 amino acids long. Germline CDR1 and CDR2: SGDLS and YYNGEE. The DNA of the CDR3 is TGTGCCAGCAGCGCCACAGGGACTAGCGGCGGGGAGACCCAGTACTTC. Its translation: CASSATGTSGGETQYF.

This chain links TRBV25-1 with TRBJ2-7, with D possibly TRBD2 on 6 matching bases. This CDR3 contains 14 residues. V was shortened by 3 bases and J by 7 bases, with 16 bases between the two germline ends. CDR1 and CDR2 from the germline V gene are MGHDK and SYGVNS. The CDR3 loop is CASSDRDSMGEQYF. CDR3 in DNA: TGTGCCAGCAGTGACCGGGACTCCATGGGGGAGCAGTACTTC.

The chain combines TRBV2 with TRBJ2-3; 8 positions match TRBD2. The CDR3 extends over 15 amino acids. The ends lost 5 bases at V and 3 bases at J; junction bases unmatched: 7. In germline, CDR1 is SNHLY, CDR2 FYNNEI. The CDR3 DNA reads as TGTGCCAGCAGTTCGCTTAGCGGGGATACAGATACGCAGTATTTT. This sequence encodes CASSSLSGDTDTQYF.

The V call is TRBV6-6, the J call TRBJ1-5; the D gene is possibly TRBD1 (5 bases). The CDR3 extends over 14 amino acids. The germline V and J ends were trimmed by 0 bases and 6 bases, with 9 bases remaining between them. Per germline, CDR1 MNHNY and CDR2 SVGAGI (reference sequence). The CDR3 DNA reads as TGTGCCAGCAGTTACTCGGGGGGGGGTCAGCCCCAGCATTTT. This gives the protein CASSYSGGGQPQHF.

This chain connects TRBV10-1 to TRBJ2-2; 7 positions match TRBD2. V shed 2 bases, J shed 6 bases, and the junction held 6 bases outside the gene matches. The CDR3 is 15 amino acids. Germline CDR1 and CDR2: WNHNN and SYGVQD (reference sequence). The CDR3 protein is CASSEGLGIPGELFF. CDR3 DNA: TGCGCCAGCAGTGAGGGACTAGGTATCCCCGGGGAGCTGTTTTTT.

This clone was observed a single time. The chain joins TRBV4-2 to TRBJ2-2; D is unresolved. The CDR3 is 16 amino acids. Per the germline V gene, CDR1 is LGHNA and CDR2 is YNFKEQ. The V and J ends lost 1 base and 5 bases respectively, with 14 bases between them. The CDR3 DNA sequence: TGTGCCAGCAGCCAAGGTTTCCACTCCCAGACCGGGGAGCTGTTTTTT. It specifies CASSQGFHSQTGELFF.

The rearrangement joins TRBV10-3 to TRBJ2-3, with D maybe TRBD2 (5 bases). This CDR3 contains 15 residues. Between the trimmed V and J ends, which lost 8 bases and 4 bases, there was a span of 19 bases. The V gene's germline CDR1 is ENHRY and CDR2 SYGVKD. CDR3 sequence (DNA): TGTGCCATCTCCCTCCACAACCGGGAAGCAGATACGCAGTATTTT. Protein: CAISLHNREADTQYF.

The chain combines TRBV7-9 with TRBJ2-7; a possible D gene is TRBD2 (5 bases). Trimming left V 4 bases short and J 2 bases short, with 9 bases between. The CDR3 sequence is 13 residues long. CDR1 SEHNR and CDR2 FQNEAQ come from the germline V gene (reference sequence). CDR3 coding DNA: TGTGCCAGCAGCTCACCGACTACCTACGAGCAGTACTTC. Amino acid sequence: CASSSPTTYEQYF.

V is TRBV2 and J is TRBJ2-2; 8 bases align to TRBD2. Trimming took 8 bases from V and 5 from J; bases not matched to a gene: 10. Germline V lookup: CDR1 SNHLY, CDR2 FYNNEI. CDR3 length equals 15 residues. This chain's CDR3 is CASGSEAGVTGELFF. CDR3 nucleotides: TGTGCCAGCGGTTCGGAAGCGGGAGTTACCGGGGAGCTGTTTTTT.

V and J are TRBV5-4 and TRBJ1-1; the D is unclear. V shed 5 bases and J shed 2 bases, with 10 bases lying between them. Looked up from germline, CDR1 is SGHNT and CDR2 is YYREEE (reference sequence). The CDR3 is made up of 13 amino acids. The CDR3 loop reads CASRSRENTEAFF. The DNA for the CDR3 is TGTGCCAGCAGGAGCCGGGAAAACACTGAAGCTTTCTTT.

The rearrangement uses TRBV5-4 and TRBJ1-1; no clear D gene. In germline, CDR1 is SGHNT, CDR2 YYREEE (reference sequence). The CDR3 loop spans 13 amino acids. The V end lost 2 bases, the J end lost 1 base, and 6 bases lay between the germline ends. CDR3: CASSFIGNTEAFF. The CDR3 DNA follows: TGTGCCAGCAGCTTTATAGGGAACACTGAAGCTTTCTTT.

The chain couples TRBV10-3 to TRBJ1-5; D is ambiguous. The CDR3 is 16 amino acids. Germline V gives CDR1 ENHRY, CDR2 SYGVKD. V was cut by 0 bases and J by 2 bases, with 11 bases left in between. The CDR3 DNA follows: TGTGCCATCAGTGAGTCGCCGGGCCTGGGCAATCAGCCCCAGCATTTT. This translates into CAISESPGLGNQPQHF.

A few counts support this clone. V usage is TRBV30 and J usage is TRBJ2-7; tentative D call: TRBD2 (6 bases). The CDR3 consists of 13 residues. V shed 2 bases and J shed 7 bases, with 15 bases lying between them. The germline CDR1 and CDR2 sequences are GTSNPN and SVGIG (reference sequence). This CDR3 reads CAWSRWGVREQYF. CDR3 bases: TGTGCCTGGAGTAGGTGGGGGGTGCGAGAGCAGTACTTC.

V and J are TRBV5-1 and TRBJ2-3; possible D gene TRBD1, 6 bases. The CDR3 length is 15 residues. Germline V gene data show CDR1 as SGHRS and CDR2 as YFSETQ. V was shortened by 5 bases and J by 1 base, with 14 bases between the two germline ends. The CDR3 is CASSGGLGGTDTQYF. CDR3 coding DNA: TGCGCCAGCAGTGGGGGCCTCGGGGGCACAGATACGCAGTATTTT.

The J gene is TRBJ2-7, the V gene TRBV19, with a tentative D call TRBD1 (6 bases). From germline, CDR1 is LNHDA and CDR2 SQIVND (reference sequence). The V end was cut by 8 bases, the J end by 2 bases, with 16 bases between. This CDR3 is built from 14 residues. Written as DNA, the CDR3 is TGTGCCAGTCGTTCGGGACACGGGCCCTACGAGCAGTACTTC. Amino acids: CASRSGHGPYEQYF.

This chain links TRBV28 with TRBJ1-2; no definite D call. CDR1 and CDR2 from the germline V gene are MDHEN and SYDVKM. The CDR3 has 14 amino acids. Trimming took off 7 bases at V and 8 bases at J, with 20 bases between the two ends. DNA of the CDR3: TGTGCCAGCACCATGCCACGGACCCCAAGGGGCTACACCTTC. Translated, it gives CASTMPRTPRGYTF.

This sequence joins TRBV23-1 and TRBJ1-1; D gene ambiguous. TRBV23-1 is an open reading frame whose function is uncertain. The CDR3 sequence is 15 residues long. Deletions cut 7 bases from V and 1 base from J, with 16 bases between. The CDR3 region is CASIPGSEGNTEAFF. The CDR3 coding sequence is TGCGCCAGCATCCCGGGTTCGGAGGGGAACACTGAAGCTTTCTTT.

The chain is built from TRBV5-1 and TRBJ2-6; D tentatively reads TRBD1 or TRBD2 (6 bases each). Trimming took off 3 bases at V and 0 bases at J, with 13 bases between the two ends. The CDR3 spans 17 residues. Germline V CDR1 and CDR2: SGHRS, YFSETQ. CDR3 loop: CASSSGGTPSGANVLTF. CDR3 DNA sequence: TGCGCCAGCAGCTCCGGCGGGACACCCTCTGGGGCCAACGTCCTGACTTTC.

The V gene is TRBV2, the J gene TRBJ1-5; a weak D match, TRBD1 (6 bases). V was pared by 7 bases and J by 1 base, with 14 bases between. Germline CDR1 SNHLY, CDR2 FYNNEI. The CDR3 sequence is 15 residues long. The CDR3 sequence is CASTGGGGSNQPQHF. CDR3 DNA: TGTGCCAGCACCGGAGGGGGGGGAAGCAATCAGCCCCAGCATTTT.

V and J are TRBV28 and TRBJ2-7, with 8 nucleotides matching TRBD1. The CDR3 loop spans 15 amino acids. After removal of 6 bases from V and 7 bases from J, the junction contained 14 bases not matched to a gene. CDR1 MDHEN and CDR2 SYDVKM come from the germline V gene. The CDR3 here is CASRPQGQGAGEQYF. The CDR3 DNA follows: TGTGCCAGCAGGCCCCAGGGGCAGGGGGCGGGTGAGCAGTACTTC.

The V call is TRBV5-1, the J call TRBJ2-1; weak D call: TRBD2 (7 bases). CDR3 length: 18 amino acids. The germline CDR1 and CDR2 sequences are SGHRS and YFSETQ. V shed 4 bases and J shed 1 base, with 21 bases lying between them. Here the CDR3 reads CASSPQTTGGPSYNEQFF. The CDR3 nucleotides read TGCGCCAGCAGCCCGCAAACGACGGGGGGCCCTTCCTACAATGAGCAGTTCTTC.

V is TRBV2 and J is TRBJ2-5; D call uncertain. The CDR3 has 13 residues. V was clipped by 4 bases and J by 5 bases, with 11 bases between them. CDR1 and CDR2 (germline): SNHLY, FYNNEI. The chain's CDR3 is CASSGERRETQYF. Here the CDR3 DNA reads TGTGCCAGCAGTGGGGAACGTCGGGAGACCCAGTACTTC.

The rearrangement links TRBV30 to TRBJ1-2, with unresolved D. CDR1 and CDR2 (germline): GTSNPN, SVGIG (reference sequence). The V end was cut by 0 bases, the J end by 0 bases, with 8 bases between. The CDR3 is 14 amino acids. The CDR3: CAWSVSVTNYGYTF. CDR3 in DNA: TGTGCCTGGAGTGTGTCTGTTACTAACTATGGCTACACCTTC.